This entry concerns a single TCR beta chain. These data belong to a study of blood T cell repertoires in COVID-19. Across the whole study: PBMCs, B-cell-depleted T cells, or T cells provided the cDNA or gDNA that made up the material.

The CDR3 runs 14 residues. Trimming took off 9 bases at V and 5 bases at J, with 18 bases between the two ends. CDR1 and CDR2 from the germline V gene are SGHRS and YFSETQ. In the authors' methods: Reference gene primer amplification gave estimated nucleated cell counts. TCRdb's copy holds only in-frame clones and misses some; the assay was immunoSEQ multiplex PCR. Clone size and the V and J calls come from that table; the DNA yielded D and trimming. The repertoire holds about 60,000 clones, with around four fifths as singletons. The sequencing input was peripheral blood. The chain recombines TRBV5-1 with TRBJ2-1, with D tentatively TRBD1 (5 bases). This receptor was identified in a human donor in a cohort sampled during active COVID-19. CDR3 sequence: CATKSGSGNNEQFF. The CDR3 coding sequence is TGCGCCACCAAGTCAGGGTCGGGCAACAATGAGCAGTTCTTC.